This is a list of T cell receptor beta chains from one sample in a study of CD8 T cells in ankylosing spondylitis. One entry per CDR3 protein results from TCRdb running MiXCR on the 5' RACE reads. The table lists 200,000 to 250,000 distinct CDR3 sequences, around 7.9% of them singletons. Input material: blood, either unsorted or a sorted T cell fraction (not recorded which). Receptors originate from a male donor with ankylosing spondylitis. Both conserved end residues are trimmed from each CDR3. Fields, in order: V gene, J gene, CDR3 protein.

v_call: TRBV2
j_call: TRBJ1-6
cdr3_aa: ASSAIERAPLH

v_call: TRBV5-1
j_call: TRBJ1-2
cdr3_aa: ASSLAGTGMSDGYT

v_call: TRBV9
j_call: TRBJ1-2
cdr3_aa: ASSVAGTHYGYT

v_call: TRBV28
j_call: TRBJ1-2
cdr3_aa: ASRLGDPRDPYGYT

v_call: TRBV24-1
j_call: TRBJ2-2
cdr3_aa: ATSDFGRDTGELF

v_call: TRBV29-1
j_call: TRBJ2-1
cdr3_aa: SVKGAWDEQF

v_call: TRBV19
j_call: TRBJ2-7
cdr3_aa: ASSFRREQY

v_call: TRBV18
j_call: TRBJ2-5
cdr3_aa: ASSPPGTEQETQY

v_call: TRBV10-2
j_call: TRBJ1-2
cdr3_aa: ASSQGRSYGYT

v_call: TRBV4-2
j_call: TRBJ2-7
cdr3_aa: ASSQDLSSVGVREQY

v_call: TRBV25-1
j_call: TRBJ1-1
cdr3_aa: ASIGAGAF

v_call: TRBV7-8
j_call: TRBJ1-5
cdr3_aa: ASSPLGERNQPQH

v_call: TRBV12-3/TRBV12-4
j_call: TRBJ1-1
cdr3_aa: ASRLPSGSTEAF

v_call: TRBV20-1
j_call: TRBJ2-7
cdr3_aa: SARDVMGWAPYEQY